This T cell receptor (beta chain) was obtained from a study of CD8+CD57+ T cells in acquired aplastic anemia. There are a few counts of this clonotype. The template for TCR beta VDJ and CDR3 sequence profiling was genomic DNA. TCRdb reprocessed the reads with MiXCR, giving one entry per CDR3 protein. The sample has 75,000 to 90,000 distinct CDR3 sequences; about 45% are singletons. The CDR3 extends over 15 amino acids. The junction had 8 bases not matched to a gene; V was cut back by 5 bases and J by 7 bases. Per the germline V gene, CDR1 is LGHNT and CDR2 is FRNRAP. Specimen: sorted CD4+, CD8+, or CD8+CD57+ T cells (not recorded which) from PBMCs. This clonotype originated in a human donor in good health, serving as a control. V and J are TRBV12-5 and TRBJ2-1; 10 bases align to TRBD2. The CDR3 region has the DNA TGTGCTAGTGGTGCCTCCGGGACTAGCGTTAATGAGCAGTTCTTC. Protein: CASGASGTSVNEQFF.